This record concerns one T cell receptor beta chain sequence. Its antigen is undetermined. The germline gives CDR1 LGHNA, CDR2 YNFKEQ. The junction had 16 bases not matched to a gene; V was cut back by 2 bases and J by 7 bases. The CDR3 is 17 amino acids. Both 60 Vbeta primers and 13 Jbeta primers went into the PCR. Original processing methods: The authors later counted 75 million to 90 million unique TCR beta chains, 9 million to 14 million of them shared. Repertoires were generated with immunoSEQ multiplex PCR, while TCRdb's copy carries only in-frame clones and drops some. That table supplies the V and J calls and clone size; D and trimming were determined from the DNA. The sample includes approximately 200,000 clones, less than 85% of them seen just once. This sample was included in a study of cytomegalovirus exposure and HLA in healthy donors. Overall study findings and caveats: Some V segments (TRBV6-2 and TRBV6-3 among them) were excluded as indistinguishable. Most of the TCR beta V segments (in an earlier analysis) were productive either about 87% or about 30% of the time.

As for the donors, each was a healthy bone marrow donor. The chain couples TRBV4-2 to TRBJ2-5, with TRBD2 matching 7 bases. Material for sequencing was PBMCs. This receptor was obtained from a man between 25 and 39 years old in good health and CMV-seropositive. CDR3 sequence (DNA): TGTGCCAGCAGCCAAATTGGGCTAGCGGAGGACCAGGGGACCCAGTACTTC. Encoded protein: CASSQIGLAEDQGTQYF.